This entry concerns a single T cell receptor beta chain. Its antigen is unidentified. Every single donor gave one heparinised blood draw, and these averaged around 120 mL. Via the markers CD45RO/CCR7/CD25/CD127/CD95/CD27, stem cell-like memory, regulatory, central memory and naive CD4+ cells were sorted. This sample was included in a study of beta chain features in type 1 diabetes. General study results and limits: Fewer junction insertions and more nucleotide deletions appeared in type 1 diabetes patients. Whether TCRB rearrangement is influenced by HLA type was left unresolved in this analysis. Shortening that was moderate but significant affected the TCRB CDR3s of Type 1 diabetes patients in all four CD4+ subsets.

CDR1 is SGHRS and CDR2 is YFSETQ in the germline V gene. The CDR3 contains 17 residues. V dropped 4 bases and J dropped 3; count of bases not matched to a gene: 16. The whole isolated RNA underwent reverse transcription, so sequencing captured expressed TCRB transcripts. Produced via immunoSEQ multiplex PCR; TCRdb's table is partial and in-frame only. Of about 280,000 clones in the sample, approximately 16% are singletons; the top ten hold less than 0.02%. This TCR was sampled from a man between 18 and 35 years old with type 1 diabetes. The sample comprised naive CD4+ T cells from blood. The J gene is TRBJ2-7, the V gene TRBV5-1; 7 positions match TRBD2. As DNA, the CDR3 is TGCGCCAGCAGCCTGAGCGGATCTGGGCGGGGGTTCTACGAGCAGTACTTC. Translating gives CASSLSGSGRGFYEQYF.